Here is one T cell receptor (beta chain) with its context. The data were produced by immunoSEQ multiplex PCR, yet TCRdb's version contains in-frame clones alone and is incomplete. The sample has about 210,000 clones, about 82% seen once. The sample belongs to a study of blood T cell repertoires in COVID-19. Background on the study: Samples came from the United States, Italy and Spain, spanning acute and convalescent COVID-19. PBMCs, B-cell-depleted T cells, or T cells were the source of the cDNA or gDNA that made up the material.

The V gene lost 0 bases and the J gene lost 8 bases, with 4 bases spanning the gap. This CDR3 has 10 residues. CDR1 DFQATT and CDR2 SNEGSKA come from the germline V gene (reference sequence). V is TRBV20-1 and J is TRBJ1-1; D ambiguous. The source material was peripheral blood. The sequence derives from a man aged 50 to 59 with COVID-19, enrolled during active disease. CDR3: CSAREEEAFF. CDR3 DNA: TGCAGTGCTAGAGAGGAGGAAGCTTTCTTT.